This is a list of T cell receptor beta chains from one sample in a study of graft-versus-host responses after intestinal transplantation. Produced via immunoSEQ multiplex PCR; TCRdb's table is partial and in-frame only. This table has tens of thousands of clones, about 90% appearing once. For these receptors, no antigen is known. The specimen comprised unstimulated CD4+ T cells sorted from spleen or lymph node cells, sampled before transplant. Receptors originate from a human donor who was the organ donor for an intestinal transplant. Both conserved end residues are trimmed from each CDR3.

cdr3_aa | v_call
ASSEYSVAGGNEQF | TRBV25-1
ASSLSSGSLRSYEQY | TRBV28
ASSISPGIEGYT | TRBV7-3
ASSYSPTGYNEQF | TRBV6-5
ASSRTGVAGELF | TRBV19
ASSFDRGDTIY | TRBV5-1
ASSAATRRDRGEQY | TRBV6-1
AWSLTRQGSYT | TRBV30
ASSAGPGAYSNQPQH | TRBV19
ASSFGREQY | TRBV11-2
ASSLSPDRVRGPYEQY | TRBV28
ASSVTGTVNTEAF | TRBV18
ASKNTQGQPQH | TRBV2
ASNLRHLSPVTEAF | TRBV2
ASSEARQGNT | TRBV2
ASSGGGLNEKLF | TRBV2
ATSRDDSPRAPYGYT | TRBV15
ASSLVSGRVGNEQF | TRBV28
ASHTTAGEEY | TRBV28
ASSLGTSSGASTDTQY | TRBV5-8
ASSPPGDRAYEQY | TRBV18
AIRGRSYNEQF | TRBV10-3
ASSQGTSGADYNEQF | TRBV4-2
ARRRGSRSTGELF | TRBV2
ASRGYQETQY | TRBV2
ASSELYNEQF | TRBV6-1
ASSHTHPRGPLPEAF | TRBV27
ASRGSGTSGRWWETQY | TRBV7-2
AWTSGETQY | TRBV30
ASSLGQGVMHEQY | TRBV7-8
ASSPPGGNIQY | TRBV19
ASSQVAGNEQY | TRBV14
ASRRGQGWDEQY | TRBV4-2
ASRGSGANVLT | TRBV28
ASGTSAGSYNEQF | TRBV28
ASSQAHSGGGGNIQY | TRBV4-1